These 18 T cell receptor beta chains were all obtained from the same sample, sequenced in a study of shared clonotypes between healthy human individuals. Only in-frame clones appear in the TCRdb table, and some are missing; sequencing was by immunoSEQ multiplex PCR. The sample lists around 2.3 million clones, around 95% occurring once. The sequencing input was naive CD4+ T cells sorted from blood. The subset was: CD45RA+ positively selected. All receptors derive from a man aged 18 to 29 in good health.

This chain connects TRBV7-3 to TRBJ2-1, with D possibly being TRBD2 (6 bases). Trimming pared 5 bases from V and 7 bases from J, leaving 12 bases between. The CDR3 spans 13 residues. In germline, CDR1 is SGHTA, CDR2 FQGTGA. CDR3 residues: CASSPAAGNEQFF. For the CDR3, the DNA is TGTGCCAGCAGCCCTGCGGCGGGGAATGAGCAGTTCTTC.

Note on this clone: Other nucleotide sequences in the sample specify the same CDR3. The rearrangement joins TRBV5-4 to TRBJ1-1; 7 nucleotides line up with TRBD1. The CDR3 has 14 amino acids. Germline V CDR1 and CDR2: SGHNT, YYREEE (reference sequence). The V gene end was trimmed by 3 bases and the J gene end by 2 bases; junction bases not matched to a gene: 4. The CDR3: CASSSGQLNTEAFF. Written as DNA, the CDR3 is TGTGCCAGCAGCTCGGGACAGCTTAACACTGAAGCTTTCTTT.

This chain uses TRBV6-1 with TRBJ2-1; 9 bases line up with TRBD1. The CDR3 contains 15 residues. Germline CDR1 reads MNHNS; CDR2 reads SASEGT. Trimming cost V 4 bases and J 8 bases; bases outside gene matches: 9. DNA for the CDR3: TGTGCCAGCAGTGTGGGACAGGGTGGAGAGCATGAGCAGTTCTTC. Its translation is CASSVGQGGEHEQFF.

This clone came up once. Other DNA sequences in the sample encode the same CDR3. The V gene is TRBV11-2, the J gene TRBJ2-5; tentatively, D is TRBD2 (7 bases). Trimming pared 5 bases from V and 5 bases from J, leaving 12 bases between. The CDR3 is 13 amino acids. The germline V gene encodes CDR1 SGHAT and CDR2 FQNNGV. CDR3: CASSLAGAETQYF. As DNA, the CDR3 is TGTGCCAGCAGCCTTGCGGGGGCCGAGACCCAGTACTTC.

The chain is built from TRBV11-1 and TRBJ1-2, with 8 bases identical to TRBD1. The V segment lost 5 bases and the J segment 8 bases; nucleotides outside the gene matches: 10. Germline loops: CDR1 SGHAT, CDR2 FQDESV (reference sequence). This CDR3 region has 14 residues. The CDR3 DNA reads as TGTGCCAGCAGCGCGGACAGGGATCTTGGAGGCTACACCTTC. It specifies CASSADRDLGGYTF.

This clone was seen only once. The chain recombines TRBV6-6 with TRBJ1-6; 7 nucleotides agree with TRBD1. The CDR3 contains 16 residues. Germline CDR1 is MNHNY and CDR2 is SVGAGI (reference sequence). After removal of 1 base from V and 5 bases from J, the junction contained 5 bases not matched to a gene. CDR3 DNA: TGTGCCAGCAGTTACTTAGACAGGGACAATAATTCACCCCTCCACTTT. Its translation is CASSYLDRDNNSPLHF.

The chain employs TRBV11-2 and TRBJ2-5, with D perhaps TRBD2 (5 bases). The CDR3 contains 14 residues. V lost 2 bases and J lost 4, with 11 bases in between. From germline, CDR1 is SGHAT and CDR2 FQNNGV. For the CDR3, the DNA is TGTGCCAGCAGCTTATCCGGGGTGGGAGAGACCCAGTACTTC. Translated, it gives CASSLSGVGETQYF.

The chain employs TRBV5-6 and TRBJ2-7, with D maybe TRBD2 (6 bases). The germline CDR1 and CDR2 sequences are SGHDT and YYEEEE. This CDR3 comprises 17 residues. The ends were cut back, 0 bases at V and 4 bases at J, with 20 bases in the middle. CDR3 nucleotides: TGTGCCAGCAGCTTGGAGGGTCGGGCGGGGTCGAGGTACGAGCAGTACTTC. It yields the protein CASSLEGRAGSRYEQYF.

On this clone itself: The identical CDR3 is also encoded by other nucleotide sequences in the sample. This chain uses TRBV7-2 with TRBJ1-2; 9 nucleotides match TRBD1. Germline-derived CDR1 and CDR2 are SGHTA and FQGNSA. This CDR3 is 15 amino acids long. V shed 3 bases and J 0 bases; nucleotides not matched to a gene: 2. In nucleotides, the CDR3 is TGTGCCAGCAGCTTGGGACAGGGCACTAACTATGGCTACACCTTC. This gives the protein CASSLGQGTNYGYTF. Variable domain in full (rest from reference TRBV7-2 and TRBJ1-2): GAGVSQSPSNKVTEKGKDVELRCDPISGHTALYWYRQSLGQGLEFLIYFQGNSAPDKSGLPSDRFSAERTGGSVSTLTIQRTQQEDSAVYLCASSLGQGTNYGYTFGSGTRLTVV.

The chain uses TRBV28 and TRBJ1-4; possibly TRBD1 for D (6 bases). CDR3 length: 16 residues. Germline-derived CDR1 and CDR2 are MDHEN and SYDVKM. Trimming shortened V by 2 bases and J by 0 bases, and 10 bases separated the two germline ends. CDR3 region: CASSLMGAATNEKLFF. The CDR3 DNA is TGTGCCAGCAGTTTAATGGGGGCCGCAACTAATGAAAAACTGTTTTTT.

This chain links TRBV2 with TRBJ2-3, with TRBD2 identical over 13 bases. CDR3 length: 15 amino acids. Per the germline V gene, CDR1 is SNHLY and CDR2 is FYNNEI. Trimming removed 10 bases from V and 5 bases from J; junction bases left unmatched: 9. CDR3: CATSTSGGARDTQYF. The CDR3 coding sequence is TGTGCCACCTCTACTAGCGGGGGGGCCAGAGATACGCAGTATTTT.

V usage is TRBV6-1 and J usage is TRBJ2-7; tentative D call: TRBD1 (5 bases). The CDR3 loop spans 15 amino acids. Trimming shortened V by 1 base and J by 0 bases, and 10 bases separated the two germline ends. Germline lookup yields CDR1 MNHNS and CDR2 SASEGT. The CDR3 protein is CASSEDRQSSYEQYF. The CDR3 coding sequence is TGTGCCAGCAGTGAAGACCGACAGAGCTCCTACGAGCAGTACTTC.

The chain links TRBV6-6 to TRBJ2-3; a possible D gene is TRBD2 (6 bases). This CDR3 contains 15 residues. Germline CDR1 reads MNHNY; CDR2 reads SVGAGI (reference sequence). V was trimmed by 6 bases and J by 2 bases, leaving 15 bases between them. The CDR3, as DNA: TGTGCCAGCAGCCACGGAGGGAGTAACACAGATACGCAGTATTTT. Its protein is CASSHGGSNTDTQYF.

The genes are TRBV6-1 and TRBJ1-3; D is undetermined. The CDR3 is made up of 16 amino acids. Trimming took 4 bases from V and 0 from J, leaving 13 bases between them. Per germline, CDR1 MNHNS and CDR2 SASEGT. CDR3 DNA: TGTGCCAGCAGTGCTCGGGAGGGAGGCTCTGGAAACACCATATATTTT. It specifies CASSAREGGSGNTIYF.

The gene calls are TRBV30 and TRBJ1-4; tentatively, D is TRBD1 (5 bases). This CDR3 has 13 amino acids. Between the trimmed V and J ends, which lost 2 bases and 8 bases, there was a span of 12 bases. CDR1 is GTSNPN, CDR2 SVGIG, per germline (reference sequence). CDR3 sequence (DNA): TGTGCCTGGAGTCAGCAGGGTCCGGAAAAACTGTTTTTT. It is translated as CAWSQQGPEKLFF.

This chain uses TRBV2 with TRBJ1-1; D gene ambiguous. Trimming left V 2 bases short and J 2 bases short, with 9 bases between. The length of the CDR3 is 14 residues. Germline CDR1 and CDR2: SNHLY and FYNNEI. The CDR3, as DNA: TGTGCCAGCAGTGAATCGGAAGTAAACACTGAAGCTTTCTTT. Its protein is CASSESEVNTEAFF.

On this clone: Other DNA sequences within the sample encode an identical CDR3. V is TRBV14 and J is TRBJ2-7, with D unclear. The CDR3 totals 11 residues. Trimming shortened V by 3 bases and J by 4 bases, and 4 bases separated the two germline ends. CDR1 is SGHDN and CDR2 is FVKESK in the germline V gene. CDR3 loop: CASSQRYEQYF. The CDR3 region has the DNA TGTGCCAGCAGCCAGCGGTACGAGCAGTACTTC. The complete variable domain, with remaining parts taken from reference TRBV14 and TRBJ2-7, reads EAGVTQFPSHSVIEKGQTVTLRCDPISGHDNLYWYRRVMGKEIKFLLHFVKESKQDESGMPNNRFLAERTGGTYSTLKVQPAELEDSGVYFCASSQRYEQYFGPGTRLTVT.

The rearrangement joins TRBV28 to TRBJ2-7; the match to TRBD2 covers 8 bases. V was pared by 5 bases and J by 1 base, with 10 bases of the junction left unmatched. This CDR3 comprises 16 residues. Germline values: CDR1 MDHEN, CDR2 SYDVKM. The CDR3 DNA is TGTGCCAGCAGTCCACACACGCGGGGGGAGTCCTACGAGCAGTACTTC. Protein sequence: CASSPHTRGESYEQYF.